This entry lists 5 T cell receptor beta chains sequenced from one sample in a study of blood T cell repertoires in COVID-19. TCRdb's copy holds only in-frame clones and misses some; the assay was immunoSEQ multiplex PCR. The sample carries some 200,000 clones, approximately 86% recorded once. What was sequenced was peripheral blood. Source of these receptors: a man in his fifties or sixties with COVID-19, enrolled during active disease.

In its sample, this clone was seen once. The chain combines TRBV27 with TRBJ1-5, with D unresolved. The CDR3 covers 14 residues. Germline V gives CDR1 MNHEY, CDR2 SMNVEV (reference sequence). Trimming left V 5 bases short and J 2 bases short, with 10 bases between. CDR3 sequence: CASSRERGNQPQHF. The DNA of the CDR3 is TGTGCCAGCAGTCGGGAGAGGGGCAATCAGCCCCAGCATTTT.

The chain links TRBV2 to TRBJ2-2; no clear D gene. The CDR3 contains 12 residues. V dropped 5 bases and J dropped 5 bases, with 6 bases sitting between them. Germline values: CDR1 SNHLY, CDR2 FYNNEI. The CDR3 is CASSQFTGELFF. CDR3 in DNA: TGTGCCAGCAGTCAGTTTACCGGGGAGCTGTTTTTT.

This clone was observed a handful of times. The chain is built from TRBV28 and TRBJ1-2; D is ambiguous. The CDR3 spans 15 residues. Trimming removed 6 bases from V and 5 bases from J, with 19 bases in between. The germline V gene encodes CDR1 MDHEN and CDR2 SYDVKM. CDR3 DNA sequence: TGTGCCAGCAGCCCCGCGGGAGGAGGAAGTTATGGCTACACCTTC. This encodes CASSPAGGGSYGYTF.

CDR3 in amino acids: CASSPVTTNEQFF. CDR3 nucleotide sequence: TGTGCCAGCTCACCGGTTACTACAAATGAGCAGTTCTTC. The V and J genes are TRBV18 and TRBJ2-1; D gene ambiguous. V was trimmed by 3 bases and J by 7 bases, leaving 10 bases between them. Germline loops: CDR1 KGHSH, CDR2 LQKENI. CDR3 length: 13 residues. Looking up the rest from reference TRBV18 and TRBJ2-1 gives the full variable domain: NAGVMQNPRHLVRRRGQEARLRCSPMKGHSHVYWYRQLPEEGLKFMVYLQKENIIDESGMPKERFSAEFPKEGPSILRIQQVVRGDSAAYFCASSPVTTNEQFFGPGTRLTVL.

CDR3 coding DNA: TGTGCCAGCAGCCCGGACTGGAGCTCCTACAATGAGCAGTTCTTC. Amino acids: CASSPDWSSYNEQFF. V is TRBV7-9 and J is TRBJ2-1; maybe TRBD2 (5 bases). Trimming took 5 bases from V and 0 from J, leaving 11 bases between them. The CDR3 is 15 amino acids. Germline loops: CDR1 SEHNR, CDR2 FQNEAQ (reference sequence).